Included here is one TCR beta chain sequence, with context. This CDR3 region has 15 residues. Germline CDR1 MNHNS, CDR2 SASEGT. With 6 bases removed from V and 5 bases from J, the gap between germline ends came to 16 bases. These data come from a study of radiation and T cells in renal cell carcinoma. The time point denotes: baseline pretreatment blood. Regarding treatment: 15 Gy SBRT to primary tumor, nephrectomy 4 weeks later. This table comes from immunoSEQ multiplex PCR, and its TCRdb copy is limited to in-frame clones, with some not included. The sample contains about 150,000 clones, 88% of which appear only once.

The receptor was isolated from a woman in her 70s with renal cell carcinoma. Sequenced here: blood, sampled from a patient whose treatment included radiotherapy and nephrectomy. This chain connects TRBV6-1 to TRBJ1-4; TRBD1 is a possible D gene (5 bases). The CDR3 nucleotides are TGTGCCAGCAGCCGCTGGGAGGCAGGGAATGAAAAACTGTTTTTT. It codes for CASSRWEAGNEKLFF.